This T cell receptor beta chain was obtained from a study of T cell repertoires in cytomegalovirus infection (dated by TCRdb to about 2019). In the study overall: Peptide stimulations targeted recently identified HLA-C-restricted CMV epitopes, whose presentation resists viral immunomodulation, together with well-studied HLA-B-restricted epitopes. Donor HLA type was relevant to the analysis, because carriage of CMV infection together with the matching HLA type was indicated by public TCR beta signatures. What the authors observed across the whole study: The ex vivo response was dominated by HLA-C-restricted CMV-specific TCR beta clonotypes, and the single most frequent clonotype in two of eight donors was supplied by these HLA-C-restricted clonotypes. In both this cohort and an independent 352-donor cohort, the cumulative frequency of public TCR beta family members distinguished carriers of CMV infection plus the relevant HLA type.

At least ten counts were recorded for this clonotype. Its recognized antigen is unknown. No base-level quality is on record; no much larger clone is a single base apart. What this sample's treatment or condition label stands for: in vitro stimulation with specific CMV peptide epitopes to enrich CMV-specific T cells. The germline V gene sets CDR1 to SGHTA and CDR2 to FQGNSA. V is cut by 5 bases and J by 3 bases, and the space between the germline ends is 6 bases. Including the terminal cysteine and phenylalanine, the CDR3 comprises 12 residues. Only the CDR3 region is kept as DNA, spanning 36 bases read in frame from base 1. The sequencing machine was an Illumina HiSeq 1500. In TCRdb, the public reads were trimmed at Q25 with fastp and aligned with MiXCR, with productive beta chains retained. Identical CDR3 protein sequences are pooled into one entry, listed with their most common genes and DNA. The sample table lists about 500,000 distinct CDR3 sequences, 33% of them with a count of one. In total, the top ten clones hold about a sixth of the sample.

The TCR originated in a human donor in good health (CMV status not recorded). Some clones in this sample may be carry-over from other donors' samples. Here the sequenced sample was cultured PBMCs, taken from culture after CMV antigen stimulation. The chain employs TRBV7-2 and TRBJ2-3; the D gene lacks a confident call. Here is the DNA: TGTGCCAGCAGCACCCGAACAGATACGCAGTATTTT. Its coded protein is CASSTRTDTQYF.